This T cell receptor (beta chain) came from a study of human T cells and chemical hapten exposure. As for the study in general: Minor volume differences among pooled libraries chiefly drove per-sample TCR yield variation. Findings and caveats of the study: Given that the donors had alopecia, their immune response may differ from that seen in healthy people. With DPC sensitization, TCRs exceeding 1 in 1000 frequency showed no change.

A few counts support this clonotype. Antigen: not known. Time point: patch test 1, 2 weeks after DPC sensitization. As to treatment: therapeutic diphenylcyclopropenone sensitization with weekly scalp DPC. TCRdb itself ran the RACE reads through MiXCR, one entry per CDR3 protein. The sample contains tens of thousands of distinct CDR3 sequences, approximately 12% of which appear only once. The CDR3 length is 14 residues. The germline V gene encodes CDR1 LNHDA and CDR2 SQIVND (reference sequence). After removal of 7 bases from V and 3 bases from J, the junction contained 5 bases not matched to a gene. The genes are TRBV19 and TRBJ2-1; 8 bases agree with TRBD2. Source: whole blood, taken in connection with sensitization to the hapten diphenylcyclopropenone (DPC). This receptor was identified in a woman aged 55-70 years with alopecia areata. Some clones in this sample may be carry-over from other donors' samples. CDR3 residues: CASTAGEGYNEQFF. CDR3 coding DNA: TGTGCCAGTACAGCGGGGGAAGGCTACAATGAGCAGTTCTTC.